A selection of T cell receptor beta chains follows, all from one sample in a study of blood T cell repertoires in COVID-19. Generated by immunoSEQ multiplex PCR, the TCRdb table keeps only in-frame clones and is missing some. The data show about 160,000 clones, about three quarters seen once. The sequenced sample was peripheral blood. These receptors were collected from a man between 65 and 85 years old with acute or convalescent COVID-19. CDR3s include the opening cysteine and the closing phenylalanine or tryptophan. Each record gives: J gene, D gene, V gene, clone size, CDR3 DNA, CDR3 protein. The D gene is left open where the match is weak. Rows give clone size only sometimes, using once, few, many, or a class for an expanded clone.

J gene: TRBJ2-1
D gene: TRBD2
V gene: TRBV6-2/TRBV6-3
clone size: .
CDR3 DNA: TGTGCCAGCAGTTACTTTACTAGCGGTTTTAATGAGCAGTTCTTC
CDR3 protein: CASSYFTSGFNEQFF

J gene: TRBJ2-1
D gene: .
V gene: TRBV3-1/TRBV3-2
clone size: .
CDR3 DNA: TGTGCCAGCAGCCAAGAAACGACCCGGGTGTACTCCTACAATGAGCAGTTCTTC
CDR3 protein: CASSQETTRVYSYNEQFF

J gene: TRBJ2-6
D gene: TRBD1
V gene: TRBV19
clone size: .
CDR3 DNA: TGTGCCAGTAGTCGGACAGGGGTATCCTTCTCTGGGGCCAACGTCCTGACTTTC
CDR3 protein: CASSRTGVSFSGANVLTF

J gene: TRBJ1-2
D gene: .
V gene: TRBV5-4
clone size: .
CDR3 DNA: TGTGCCACCTCCCAGGTAGGCAGAGACTATGGCTACACCTTC
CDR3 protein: CATSQVGRDYGYTF

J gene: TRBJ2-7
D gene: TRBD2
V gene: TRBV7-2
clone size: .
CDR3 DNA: TGTGCCAGCAGCCGGACGGCTAGCGGGAGCTACGAGCAGTACTTC
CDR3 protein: CASSRTASGSYEQYF

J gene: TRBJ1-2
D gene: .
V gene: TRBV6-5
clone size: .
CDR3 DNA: TGTGCCAGCAGTTACGAACAGGGCTATGGCTACACCTTC
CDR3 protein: CASSYEQGYGYTF

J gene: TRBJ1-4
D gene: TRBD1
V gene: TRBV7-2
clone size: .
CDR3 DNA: TGTGCCAGCAGCCTCCAGACAGGGATTAATGAAAAACTGTTTTTT
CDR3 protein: CASSLQTGINEKLFF

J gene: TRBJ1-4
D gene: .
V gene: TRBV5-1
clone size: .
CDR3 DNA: TGCGCCAGCAGCTTGATGGGGGGTTTTGGTGAAAAACTGTTTTTT
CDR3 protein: CASSLMGGFGEKLFF

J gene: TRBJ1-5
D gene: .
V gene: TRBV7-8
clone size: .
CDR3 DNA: TGTGCCAGCAGCTCCGACAGGTTCAATCAGCCCCAGCATTTT
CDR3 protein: CASSSDRFNQPQHF

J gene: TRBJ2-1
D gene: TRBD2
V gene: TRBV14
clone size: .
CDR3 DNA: TGTGCCAGCAGCCAAGTCAAGGCGGGAGACTACAATGAGCAGTTCTTC
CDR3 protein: CASSQVKAGDYNEQFF

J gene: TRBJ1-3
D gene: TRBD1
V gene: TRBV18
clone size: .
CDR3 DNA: TGTGCCAGCTCACCCAGGGGGGCCTCTGGAAACACCATATATTTT
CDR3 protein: CASSPRGASGNTIYF

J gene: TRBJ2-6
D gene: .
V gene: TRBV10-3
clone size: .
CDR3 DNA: TGTGCCATCAGGCCGGTCTCTGGGGCCAACGTCCTGACTTTC
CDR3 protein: CAIRPVSGANVLTF

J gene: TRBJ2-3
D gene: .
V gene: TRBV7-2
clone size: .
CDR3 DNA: TGTGCCAGCAGCTTCGCCCAGGGCGGCCTTAGCGGAGATACGCAGTATTTT
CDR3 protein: CASSFAQGGLSGDTQYF

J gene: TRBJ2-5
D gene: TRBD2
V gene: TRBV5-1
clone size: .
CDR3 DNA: TGCGCCAGCAGCAAACTAGCGAGAAACCAAGAGACCCAGTACTTC
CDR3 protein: CASSKLARNQETQYF

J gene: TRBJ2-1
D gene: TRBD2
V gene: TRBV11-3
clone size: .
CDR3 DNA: TGTGCCAGCAGCCCGCGATCCGGGACTAGCGTCCCCAATGAGCAGTTCTTC
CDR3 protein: CASSPRSGTSVPNEQFF

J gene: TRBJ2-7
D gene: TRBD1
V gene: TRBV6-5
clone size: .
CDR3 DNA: TGTGCCAGCAGTTACCGGGACAGGTACCACGAGCAGTACTTC
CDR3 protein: CASSYRDRYHEQYF

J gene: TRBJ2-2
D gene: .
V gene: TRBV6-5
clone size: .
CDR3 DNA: TGTGCCAGCAGTTACTTGGGCAAGAACACCGGGGAGCTGTTTTTT
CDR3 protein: CASSYLGKNTGELFF

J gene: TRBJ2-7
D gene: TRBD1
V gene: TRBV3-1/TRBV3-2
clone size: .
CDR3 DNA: TGTGCCAGCAGCCATAAACCGGGACAGGGGACCTACGAGCAGTACTTC
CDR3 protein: CASSHKPGQGTYEQYF

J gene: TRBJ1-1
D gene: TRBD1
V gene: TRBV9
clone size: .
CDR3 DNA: TGTGCCAGCAGCGGACGCACAGGGGTGGACACTGAAGCTTTCTTT
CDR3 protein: CASSGRTGVDTEAFF

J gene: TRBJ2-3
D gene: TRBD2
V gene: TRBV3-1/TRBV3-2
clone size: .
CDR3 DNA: TGTGCCAGCACTAGCGGGGGGGCACATACGCAGTATTTT
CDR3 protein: CASTSGGAHTQYF

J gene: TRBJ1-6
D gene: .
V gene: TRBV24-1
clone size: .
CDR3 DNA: TGTGCCACGAGGGAACGACGGGATTCACCCCTCCACTTT
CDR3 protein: CATRERRDSPLHF

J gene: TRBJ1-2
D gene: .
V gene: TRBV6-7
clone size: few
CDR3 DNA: TGTGCCAGCAGTTACCCACAGGTTGACTATGGCTACACCTTC
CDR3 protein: CASSYPQVDYGYTF

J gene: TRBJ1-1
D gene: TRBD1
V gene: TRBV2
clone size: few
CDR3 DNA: TGTGCCAGCAGTGAGGACAGGCTCCTTGAAGCTTTCTTT
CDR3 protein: CASSEDRLLEAFF

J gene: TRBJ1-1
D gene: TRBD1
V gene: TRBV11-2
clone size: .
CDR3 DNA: TGTGCCAGCAGGGGGGACAGGTTTAGCATGAACACTGAAGCTTTCTTT
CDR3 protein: CASRGDRFSMNTEAFF

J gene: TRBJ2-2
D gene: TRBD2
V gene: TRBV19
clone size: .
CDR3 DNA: TGTGCCAGTAGTGACCTCCTAGCGGGGGCTACGAACACCGGGGAGCTGTTTTTT
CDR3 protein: CASSDLLAGATNTGELFF

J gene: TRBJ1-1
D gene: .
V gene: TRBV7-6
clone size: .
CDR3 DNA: TGTGCCAGCAGCCGTAGGGAAGGGGTGAACACTGAAGCTTTCTTT
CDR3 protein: CASSRREGVNTEAFF

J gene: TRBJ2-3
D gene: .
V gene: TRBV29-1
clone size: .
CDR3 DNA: TGCAGCGTCGATAGTCCTAGCACAGATACGCAGTATTTT
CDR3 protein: CSVDSPSTDTQYF

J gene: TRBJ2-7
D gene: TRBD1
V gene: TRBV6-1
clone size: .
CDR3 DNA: TGTGCCAGCAGTGACGGGACAGGGGCACACGAGCAGTACTTC
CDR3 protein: CASSDGTGAHEQYF

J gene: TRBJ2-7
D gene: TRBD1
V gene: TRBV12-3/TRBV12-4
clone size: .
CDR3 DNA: TGTGCCAGCAGACAGGGGAGCCTCTACGAGCAGTACTTC
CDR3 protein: CASRQGSLYEQYF

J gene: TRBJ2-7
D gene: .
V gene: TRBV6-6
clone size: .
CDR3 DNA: TGTGCCAGCAGTTATGGCGGGCGTCTCGACGAGCAGTACTTC
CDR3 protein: CASSYGGRLDEQYF

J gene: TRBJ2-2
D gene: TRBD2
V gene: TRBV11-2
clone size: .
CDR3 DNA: TGTGCCAGCAGCTCAAGGGAGCGGGGGGGCCCCGGGGAGCTGTTTTTT
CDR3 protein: CASSSRERGGPGELFF

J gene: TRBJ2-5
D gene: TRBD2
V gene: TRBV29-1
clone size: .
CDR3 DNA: TGCAGCGTTGAAGAGGGAGGGCTAAAGACCCAGTACTTC
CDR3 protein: CSVEEGGLKTQYF

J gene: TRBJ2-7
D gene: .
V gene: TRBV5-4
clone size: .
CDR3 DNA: TGTGCCAGCAGCTTGAAGCTAGCGCCCTACGAGCAGTACTTC
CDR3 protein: CASSLKLAPYEQYF

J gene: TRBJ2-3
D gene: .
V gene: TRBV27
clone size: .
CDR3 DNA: TGTGCCAGCAGTTTATCTTACCCAGGCACAGATACGCAGTATTTT
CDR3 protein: CASSLSYPGTDTQYF